Listed below are T cell receptor beta chains from one sample, sequenced in a study of regulatory T cells in long-lasting Graves disease. TCRdb ran MiXCR on the multiplex PCR reads and lists one entry per CDR3 protein. The sample yields hundreds of thousands of distinct CDR3 sequences, 16% seen once. These data were also filed under a second study, of T cells in Graves' hyperthyroidism and ophthalmopathy.

The source was peripheral blood mononuclear cells (PBMCs), collected at new diagnosis, from a patient treated with antithyroid drugs. The receptors were sampled from a woman in her twenties or thirties with Graves disease. CDR3s include the opening cysteine and the closing phenylalanine or tryptophan. A D gene is named only where the DNA matches it firmly. Rows may omit the clone size; those that give it use once, few, many or a size class.

J gene: TRBJ1-6; clone size: .; D gene: .; V gene: TRBV5-1; CDR3 protein: CASSQDTTNSPLHF; CDR3 DNA: TGTGCCAGCAGCCAGGACACCACTAATTCACCCCTCCACTTT
J gene: TRBJ2-2; clone size: .; D gene: .; V gene: TRBV5-1; CDR3 protein: CASSLSRGVNAGELFF; CDR3 DNA: TGTGCCAGCAGCTTATCTAGGGGGGTGAACGCCGGGGAGCTGTTTTTT
J gene: TRBJ1-6; clone size: few; D gene: .; V gene: TRBV20-1; CDR3 protein: CSASWLGSSPLHF; CDR3 DNA: TGCAGTGCTAGTTGGCTCGGGAGTTCACCCCTCCACTTT
J gene: TRBJ1-1; clone size: few; D gene: TRBD1; V gene: TRBV19; CDR3 protein: CASSRQGKGEAFF; CDR3 DNA: TGTGCCAGTAGTAGACAGGGTAAAGGTGAAGCTTTCTTT
J gene: TRBJ2-7; clone size: many; D gene: .; V gene: TRBV6-2/TRBV6-3; CDR3 protein: CASSEVRQVHYEQYF; CDR3 DNA: TGTGCCAGCAGTGAAGTCCGACAGGTACACTACGAGCAGTACTTC
J gene: TRBJ2-1; clone size: .; D gene: TRBD2; V gene: TRBV20-1; CDR3 protein: CSAKRGASSYNEQFF; CDR3 DNA: TGCAGTGCTAAGCGGGGCGCCTCTTCCTACAATGAGCAGTTCTTC
J gene: TRBJ2-1; clone size: many; D gene: TRBD2; V gene: TRBV28; CDR3 protein: CASSPHLGLAGAYNEQFF; CDR3 DNA: TGTGCCAGCAGTCCTCACTTGGGACTAGCGGGAGCCTACAATGAGCAGTTCTTC
J gene: TRBJ1-2; clone size: many; D gene: .; V gene: TRBV7-2; CDR3 protein: CASSLYGSTPNGYTF; CDR3 DNA: TGTGCCAGCAGCTTATATGGATCCACCCCAAATGGCTACACCTTC
J gene: TRBJ1-2; clone size: many; D gene: .; V gene: TRBV5-1; CDR3 protein: CASSEGPNSGSYTF; CDR3 DNA: TGCGCCAGCAGCGAGGGACCGAACTCTGGAAGCTACACCTTC
J gene: TRBJ1-6; clone size: .; D gene: .; V gene: TRBV20-1; CDR3 protein: CSARVSIGQRNNSPLHF; CDR3 DNA: TGCAGTGCTAGAGTTTCCATTGGACAGAGAAATAATTCACCCCTCCACTTT
J gene: TRBJ2-7; clone size: few; D gene: .; V gene: TRBV3-1; CDR3 protein: CASSQWGGQSSYEQYF; CDR3 DNA: TGTGCCAGCAGCCAATGGGGTGGACAGAGCTCCTACGAGCAGTACTTC
J gene: TRBJ2-7; clone size: few; D gene: TRBD2; V gene: TRBV20-1; CDR3 protein: CSASTLSGVNSYEQYF; CDR3 DNA: TGCAGTGCTAGTACCCTTAGCGGGGTGAACTCCTACGAGCAGTACTTC
J gene: TRBJ1-5; clone size: .; D gene: .; V gene: TRBV27; CDR3 protein: CASRSGIYSNQPQHF; CDR3 DNA: TGTGCCAGCAGGTCCGGGATCTATAGCAATCAGCCCCAGCATTTT
J gene: TRBJ1-2; clone size: few; D gene: .; V gene: TRBV19; CDR3 protein: CASRGTANTYGYTF; CDR3 DNA: TGTGCCAGTAGGGGGACCGCTAATACCTATGGCTACACCTTC
J gene: TRBJ1-1; clone size: few; D gene: .; V gene: TRBV20-1; CDR3 protein: CSASMSQGLAEAFF; CDR3 DNA: TGCAGTGCTAGTATGAGCCAGGGACTGGCTGAAGCTTTCTTT
J gene: TRBJ1-5; clone size: once; D gene: .; V gene: TRBV11-1; CDR3 protein: CASSLAVGQPQHF; CDR3 DNA: TGTGCCAGCAGCTTAGCGGTGGGTCAGCCCCAGCATTTT
J gene: TRBJ2-1; clone size: many; D gene: .; V gene: TRBV6-2/TRBV6-3; CDR3 protein: CASSYGRQYNEQFF; CDR3 DNA: TGTGCCAGCAGTTACGGCCGGCAATACAATGAGCAGTTCTTC
J gene: TRBJ2-5; clone size: many; D gene: TRBD1; V gene: TRBV2; CDR3 protein: CASNPGTGWSETQYF; CDR3 DNA: TGTGCCAGCAACCCAGGGACAGGGTGGTCGGAGACCCAGTACTTC
J gene: TRBJ2-1; clone size: many; D gene: .; V gene: TRBV11-2; CDR3 protein: CASSLAGEISYNEQFF; CDR3 DNA: TGTGCCAGCAGCTTAGCTGGGGAAATCTCCTACAATGAGCAGTTCTTC
J gene: TRBJ1-2; clone size: many; D gene: .; V gene: TRBV6-1; CDR3 protein: CASSEMGAGSQGYTF; CDR3 DNA: TGTGCCAGCAGTGAAATGGGGGCAGGGTCGCAAGGCTACACCTTC
J gene: TRBJ1-1; clone size: once; D gene: .; V gene: TRBV27; CDR3 protein: CTSSLTANTEAFF; CDR3 DNA: TGTACCAGCAGTTTGACAGCGAACACTGAAGCTTTCTTT
J gene: TRBJ1-3; clone size: .; D gene: .; V gene: TRBV28; CDR3 protein: CASSPGDLGNTIYF; CDR3 DNA: TGTGCCAGCAGTCCCGGGGACTTAGGAAACACCATATATTTT
J gene: TRBJ1-3; clone size: .; D gene: .; V gene: TRBV9; CDR3 protein: CASSVGGRNTIYF; CDR3 DNA: TGTGCCAGCAGCGTAGGTGGCAGAAACACCATATATTTT
J gene: TRBJ2-5; clone size: .; D gene: TRBD1; V gene: TRBV19; CDR3 protein: CASSTGPGQGLETQYF; CDR3 DNA: TGTGCCAGTAGTACCGGTCCGGGACAGGGCCTTGAGACCCAGTACTTC
J gene: TRBJ2-2; clone size: .; D gene: .; V gene: TRBV5-6; CDR3 protein: CASSLFSGGELFF; CDR3 DNA: TGTGCCAGCAGCTTGTTCTCTGGAGGGGAGCTGTTTTTT
J gene: TRBJ2-1; clone size: many; D gene: .; V gene: TRBV7-3; CDR3 protein: CASSLKVDQGAMYNEQFF; CDR3 DNA: TGTGCCAGCAGCTTAAAAGTCGATCAAGGGGCCATGTACAATGAGCAGTTCTTC
J gene: TRBJ2-7; clone size: .; D gene: .; V gene: TRBV24-1; CDR3 protein: CATSDPTGPYEQYF; CDR3 DNA: TGTGCCACCAGTGATCCGACAGGACCCTACGAGCAGTACTTC
J gene: TRBJ2-7; clone size: .; D gene: TRBD2; V gene: TRBV7-9; CDR3 protein: CAGSLGRGEQYF; CDR3 DNA: TGTGCCGGCAGCTTAGGGAGGGGCGAGCAGTACTTC
J gene: TRBJ2-5; clone size: many; D gene: TRBD2; V gene: TRBV7-8; CDR3 protein: CASRPGLAGEGQETQYF; CDR3 DNA: TGTGCCAGCAGGCCGGGACTAGCGGGAGAAGGCCAAGAGACCCAGTACTTC
J gene: TRBJ2-2; clone size: once; D gene: .; V gene: TRBV28; CDR3 protein: CASSSEGAGELFF; CDR3 DNA: TGTGCCAGCAGTTCCGAGGGGGCCGGGGAGCTGTTTTTT
J gene: TRBJ2-7; clone size: many; D gene: .; V gene: TRBV20-1; CDR3 protein: CSANHGTYNYEQYF; CDR3 DNA: TGCAGTGCTAACCACGGGACTTATAACTACGAGCAGTACTTC
J gene: TRBJ2-6; clone size: few; D gene: .; V gene: TRBV29-1; CDR3 protein: CSVGPSGANVLTF; CDR3 DNA: TGCAGCGTGGGGCCGTCTGGGGCCAACGTCCTGACTTTC
J gene: TRBJ2-5; clone size: many; D gene: TRBD1; V gene: TRBV7-8; CDR3 protein: CASSPGQGNAETQYF; CDR3 DNA: TGTGCCAGCAGCCCAGGACAGGGCAATGCGGAGACCCAGTACTTC
J gene: TRBJ1-3; clone size: .; D gene: .; V gene: TRBV9; CDR3 protein: CASSVKTAFSGNTIYF; CDR3 DNA: TGTGCCAGCAGCGTAAAGACAGCATTCTCTGGAAACACCATATATTTT
J gene: TRBJ1-2; clone size: many; D gene: .; V gene: TRBV7-8; CDR3 protein: CASSLASTGYGYTF; CDR3 DNA: TGTGCCAGCAGCTTAGCGTCCACCGGGTATGGCTACACCTTC
J gene: TRBJ2-1; clone size: few; D gene: TRBD2; V gene: TRBV3-1; CDR3 protein: CASSRLASGVYNEQFF; CDR3 DNA: TGTGCCAGCAGCCGCTTGGCGAGCGGGGTGTACAATGAGCAGTTCTTC
J gene: TRBJ2-3; clone size: many; D gene: .; V gene: TRBV2; CDR3 protein: CASVAGSFTDTQYF; CDR3 DNA: TGTGCCAGCGTGGCGGGATCGTTCACAGATACGCAGTATTTT
J gene: TRBJ2-1; clone size: .; D gene: .; V gene: TRBV7-2; CDR3 protein: CASSQTGVSSYNEQFF; CDR3 DNA: TGTGCCAGCAGCCAAACGGGGGTGAGCTCCTACAATGAGCAGTTCTTC
J gene: TRBJ1-1; clone size: .; D gene: .; V gene: TRBV12-3/TRBV12-4; CDR3 protein: CASSGGSGTEAFF; CDR3 DNA: TGTGCCAGCAGTGGGGGTAGCGGCACTGAAGCTTTCTTT
J gene: TRBJ1-5; clone size: .; D gene: TRBD1; V gene: TRBV20-1; CDR3 protein: CSASGGGTGYNQPQHF; CDR3 DNA: TGCAGTGCTAGTGGGGGGGGGACAGGGTACAATCAGCCCCAGCATTTT
J gene: TRBJ2-3; clone size: few; D gene: TRBD2; V gene: TRBV30; CDR3 protein: CAWSEASGYTDTQYF; CDR3 DNA: TGTGCCTGGAGTGAGGCTAGCGGGTACACAGATACGCAGTATTTT
J gene: TRBJ1-5; clone size: many; D gene: .; V gene: TRBV12-3/TRBV12-4; CDR3 protein: CASGGSYSNQPQHF; CDR3 DNA: TGTGCCAGCGGGGGAAGCTATAGCAATCAGCCCCAGCATTTT